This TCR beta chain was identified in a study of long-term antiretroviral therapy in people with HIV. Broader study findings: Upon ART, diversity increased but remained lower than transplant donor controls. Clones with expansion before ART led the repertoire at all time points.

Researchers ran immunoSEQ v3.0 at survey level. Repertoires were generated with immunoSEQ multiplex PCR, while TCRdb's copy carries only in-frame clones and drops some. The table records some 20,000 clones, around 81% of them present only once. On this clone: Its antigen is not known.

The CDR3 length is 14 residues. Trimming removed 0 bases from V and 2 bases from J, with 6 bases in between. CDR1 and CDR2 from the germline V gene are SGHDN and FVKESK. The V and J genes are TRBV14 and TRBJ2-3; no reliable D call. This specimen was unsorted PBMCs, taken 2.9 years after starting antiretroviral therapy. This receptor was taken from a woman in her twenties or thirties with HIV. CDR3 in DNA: TGTGCCAGCAGCCAAGAAAGATACACAGATACGCAGTATTTT. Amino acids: CASSQERYTDTQYF. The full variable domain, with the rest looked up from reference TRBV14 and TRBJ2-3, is EAGVTQFPSHSVIEKGQTVTLRCDPISGHDNLYWYRRVMGKEIKFLLHFVKESKQDESGMPNNRFLAERTGGTYSTLKVQPAELEDSGVYFCASSQERYTDTQYFGPGTRLTVL.